Listed here are 23 T cell receptor beta chains from one sample, sequenced in a study of cytomegalovirus exposure and HLA in healthy donors. PCR primers comprised 60 Vbeta and 13 Jbeta primers. The data were produced by immunoSEQ multiplex PCR, yet TCRdb's version contains in-frame clones alone and is incomplete. The sample gives 95,000 to 120,000 clones, 65% to 75% of which show up once; roughly 4.2% is in the top ten. What was sequenced was PBMCs. The receptors come from a woman aged 40 to 49 in good health and CMV-seropositive.

The chain links TRBV5-6 to TRBJ1-2; 10 bases line up with TRBD1. Germline V gives CDR1 SGHDT, CDR2 YYEEEE. Losses at the gene ends were 4 bases for V and 4 bases for J; bases not matched to a gene: 4. The CDR3 runs 14 residues. In nucleotides, the CDR3 is TGTGCCAGCAGCGCGGGACAGGGGCGCTATGGCTACACCTTC. Translation gives CASSAGQGRYGYTF.

V and J are TRBV27 and TRBJ1-1; D call uncertain. V was cut by 5 bases and J by 4 bases, with 11 bases left in between. The V gene's germline CDR1 is MNHEY and CDR2 SMNVEV (reference sequence). The length of the CDR3 is 13 residues. CDR3 coding DNA: TGTGCCAGCAGTAAGAGGGTGGGCACTGAAGCTTTCTTT. Translation gives CASSKRVGTEAFF.

The rearrangement links TRBV10-3 to TRBJ1-2, with 10 bases lining up with TRBD1. CDR3 length equals 14 residues. Germline assignment: CDR1 ENHRY and CDR2 SYGVKD. Trimming took 7 bases from V and 6 from J; bases not matched to a gene: 8. The CDR3: CAINFDRGQNGYTF. The DNA of the CDR3 is TGTGCCATCAATTTCGACAGGGGGCAAAATGGCTACACCTTC.

V and J are TRBV9 and TRBJ2-1; 10 bases align to TRBD2. CDR3 size: 15 residues. The V gene's germline CDR1 is SGDLS and CDR2 YYNGEE. J lost 6 bases, V lost 0 bases, and 3 bases had no gene match. In DNA form, the CDR3 reads TGTGCCAGCAGCGTAGTGACTAGCGGGTTCAATGAGCAGTTCTTC. Translation gives CASSVVTSGFNEQFF.

The chain has TRBV5-6 and TRBJ1-6; weak D call: TRBD1 (6 bases). Trimming took 6 bases from V and 9 from J, leaving 16 bases between them. The CDR3 runs to 14 residues. Germline V lookup: CDR1 SGHDT, CDR2 YYEEEE. This CDR3 is CASIPQGSPSPLHF. CDR3 nucleotides: TGTGCCAGCATCCCTCAGGGGTCACCTTCACCCCTCCACTTT.

The V call is TRBV11-3, the J call TRBJ1-1; D gene unclear. V was pared by 0 bases and J by 7 bases, with 6 bases between. This CDR3 comprises 12 residues. The V gene's germline CDR1 is SGHNT and CDR2 YENEEA. This CDR3 reads CASSLDRGEAFF. In nucleotides, the CDR3 is TGTGCCAGCAGCTTAGATCGAGGTGAAGCTTTCTTT. The full variable domain, its missing parts supplied by reference TRBV11-3 and TRBJ1-1, is EAGVVQSPRYKIIEKKQPVAFWCNPISGHNTLYWYLQNLGQGPELLIRYENEEAVDDSQLPKDRFSAERLKGVDSTLKIQPAELGDSAVYLCASSLDRGEAFFGQGTRLTVV.

CDR3 bases: TGTGCCAGTAGTACCCTGGGCTCGATTACAGATACGCAGTATTTT. Amino acid sequence: CASSTLGSITDTQYF. This sequence joins TRBV19 and TRBJ2-3, with D unresolved. Per the germline V gene, CDR1 is LNHDA and CDR2 is SQIVND (reference sequence). This CDR3 has 15 amino acids. Trimming left V 4 bases short and J 3 bases short, with 14 bases between. The whole variable domain, filled in from reference TRBV19 and TRBJ2-3, reads DGGITQSPKYLFRKEGQNVTLSCEQNLNHDAMYWYRQDPGQGLRLIYYSQIVNDFQKGDIAEGYSVSREKKESFPLTVTSAQKNPTAFYLCASSTLGSITDTQYFGPGTRLTVL.

The CDR3 DNA is TGTGCCAGCAGTCAACAGGGGAATCAGCCCCAGCATTTT. This encodes CASSQQGNQPQHF. The chain links TRBV6-5 to TRBJ1-5, with 7 bases aligning to TRBD1. The V gene's germline CDR1 is MNHEY and CDR2 SVGAGI. Trimming cost V 5 bases and J 4 bases; bases outside gene matches: 2. The length of the CDR3 is 13 residues.

This chain uses TRBV6-6 with TRBJ1-5; the match to TRBD1 covers 9 bases. Germline trimming cut 6 bases from V and 6 bases from J; bases unmatched to any gene: 6. The CDR3 contains 14 residues. Germline V gives CDR1 MNHNY, CDR2 SVGAGI (reference sequence). CDR3 amino acids: CASSSTGGTQPQHF. CDR3 nucleotides: TGTGCCAGCAGCAGTACAGGGGGCACTCAGCCCCAGCATTTT.

V is TRBV30 and J is TRBJ2-7, with TRBD1 matching 7 bases. Trimming took 0 bases from V and 0 from J; bases not matched to a gene: 11. The CDR3 sequence is 17 residues long. Per germline, CDR1 GTSNPN and CDR2 SVGIG (reference sequence). CDR3 residues: CAWSVRAGGISSYEQYF. As DNA, the CDR3 is TGTGCCTGGAGTGTACGGGCAGGGGGAATTAGCTCCTACGAGCAGTACTTC.

The genes are TRBV5-1 and TRBJ1-5, with 11 bases lining up with TRBD1. The germline CDR1 and CDR2 sequences are SGHRS and YFSETQ. There are 15 residues in the CDR3. V lost 3 bases, J lost 7 bases, and 6 bases stayed unmatched. CDR3 amino acids: CASSYGQGAGQPQHF. CDR3 bases: TGCGCCAGCAGCTACGGACAGGGGGCCGGGCAGCCCCAGCATTTT.

J is TRBJ1-1 and V is TRBV7-8; TRBD1 matches 7 bases. The germline CDR1 and CDR2 sequences are SGHVS and FQNEAQ. V shed 5 bases and J 0 bases; nucleotides not matched to a gene: 6. This CDR3 comprises 15 residues. The CDR3 DNA reads TGTGCCAGCAGCCCGTTAGGGGGCATGAACACTGAAGCTTTCTTT. It translates to CASSPLGGMNTEAFF. Together with reference TRBV7-8 and TRBJ1-1, the CDR3 gives the full variable domain: GAGVSQSPRYKVAKRGQDVALRCDPISGHVSLFWYQQALGQGPEFLTYFQNEAQLDKSGLPSDRFFAERPEGSVSTLKIQRTQQEDSAVYLCASSPLGGMNTEAFFGQGTRLTVV.

The rearrangement links TRBV19 to TRBJ2-7; TRBD2 matches 8 bases. This CDR3 region has 14 residues. The V segment lost 6 bases and the J segment 0 bases; nucleotides outside the gene matches: 4. Germline V gene sequence: CDR1 LNHDA, CDR2 SQIVND (reference sequence). CDR3: CASRLSGSSYEQYF. CDR3 sequence (DNA): TGTGCCAGTAGGTTGAGCGGGAGCTCCTACGAGCAGTACTTC.

This rearrangement joins TRBV19 to TRBJ1-1, with 7 bases lining up with TRBD1. The CDR3 has 15 residues. From germline, CDR1 is LNHDA and CDR2 SQIVND (reference sequence). V lost 7 bases and J lost 3; bases outside the gene matches: 11. The CDR3 sequence: CASNGQVNWDTEAFF. The DNA of the CDR3 is TGTGCCAGTAATGGACAGGTCAACTGGGACACTGAAGCTTTCTTT.

The chain uses TRBV11-3 and TRBJ1-3; TRBD1 matches 7 bases. Germline V lookup: CDR1 SGHNT, CDR2 YENEEA. The CDR3 spans 14 residues. The V and J ends lost 5 bases and 6 bases, in that order; junction bases with no gene match: 7. CDR3: CASSRQGVVNTIYF. The CDR3 DNA sequence: TGTGCCAGCAGCCGACAGGGAGTGGTAAACACCATATATTTT.

The chain has TRBV11-1 and TRBJ1-1; D is possibly TRBD1 (5 bases). The CDR3 consists of 15 residues. The germline V and J ends were trimmed by 0 bases and 0 bases, with 8 bases remaining between them. From germline, CDR1 is SGHAT and CDR2 FQDESV (reference sequence). The CDR3 DNA reads TGTGCCAGCAGCTTAGCGGCAGGGATGAACACTGAAGCTTTCTTT. It translates to CASSLAAGMNTEAFF.

V is TRBV19 and J is TRBJ2-7; D is possibly TRBD1 (6 bases). The V gene lost 4 bases and the J gene lost 9 bases, with 16 bases spanning the gap. This CDR3 is built from 13 residues. Germline CDR1 reads LNHDA; CDR2 reads SQIVND (reference sequence). In DNA, the CDR3 is TGTGCCAGTAGTACCGGACAGACTACGAGGCAGTACTTC. Protein sequence: CASSTGQTTRQYF.

This clone was seen only once. The chain is built from TRBV5-6 and TRBJ2-5, with 10 bases identical to TRBD2. This CDR3 region has 14 residues. Germline V lookup: CDR1 SGHDT, CDR2 YYEEEE. V was clipped by 5 bases and J by 3 bases; unmatched bases: 4. The CDR3 DNA reads as TGTGCCAGCAGGGAAGCGGGGGGGGAAGAGACCCAGTACTTC. It yields the protein CASREAGGEETQYF.

The J gene is TRBJ2-5, the V gene TRBV9; the match to TRBD2 covers 7 bases. The J call may be faulty, since TRBJ2-7 better matches the DNA end. CDR1 SGDLS and CDR2 YYNGEE come from the germline V gene. The CDR3 runs to 15 residues. The CDR3 coding sequence is TGTGCCAGCAGCACCTCAGGGAGGGGTTACGACGAGCAGTACTTC. This gives the protein CASSTSGRGYDEQYF.

The genes are TRBV11-1 and TRBJ2-2, with 9 positions matching TRBD2. Germline V gene lookup returns CDR1 SGHAT and CDR2 FQDESV (reference sequence). Trimming at V came to 3 bases and at J to 6 bases, leaving 2 bases not matched to a gene. CDR3 size: 14 residues. CDR3 loop: CASSFQRGAGELFF. The CDR3 DNA sequence: TGTGCCAGCAGCTTTCAGCGGGGGGCCGGGGAGCTGTTTTTT.

The chain combines TRBV10-2 with TRBJ2-5, with 7 bases that match TRBD2. Germline values: CDR1 WSHSY, CDR2 SAAADI. The CDR3 covers 15 residues. After removal of 2 bases from V and 6 bases from J, the junction contained 9 bases not matched to a gene. In DNA, the CDR3 is TGCGCCAGCAGTGAGGGGGCTAGCGGTGGGAAGACCCAGTACTTC. Its protein is CASSEGASGGKTQYF.

Details on this clone: A read error may account for a junction end that differs from germline. This chain links TRBV2 with TRBJ1-2; 7 bases agree with TRBD1. Germline CDR1 and CDR2: SNHLY and FYNNEI. The CDR3 length is 12 residues. DNA of the CDR3: TGTGCCAGCAGTGAAGAACAGGACAGGTGGGCCTTC. Residues: CASSEEQDRWAF.

This rearrangement joins TRBV18 to TRBJ1-2, with 8 bases identical to TRBD1. The germline gives CDR1 KGHSH, CDR2 LQKENI. The CDR3 consists of 15 residues. Trimming removed 3 bases from V and 2 bases from J; junction bases left unmatched: 5. CDR3 region: CASSPTTGENYGYTF. The CDR3, as DNA: TGTGCCAGCTCACCTACGACAGGGGAGAACTATGGCTACACCTTC.